The T cell receptor beta chain described here comes from a study of molecular identifiers for immune sequencing clone quantification. The overall study: Replicate RNA came from roughly 18,000 or 92,000 naive CD8 cells and was split five ways, and four parts were sequenced.

On this clonotype itself: The antigen is unknown. A much larger clone lies a single base off, so this may be a read error.

Regarding the study as a whole: In a background of roughly 970,000 naive cells, spiked Jurkat TCR RNA from one cell was reportedly detectable. Identical TCR molecules sharing a barcode could underestimate highly expanded clone sizes.

TCRdb itself ran the PCR reads through MiXCR, one entry per CDR3 protein. The table shows 75,000 to 100,000 distinct CDR3 sequences, with around 17% occurring only once. The V segment lost 1 base and the J segment 0 bases; nucleotides outside the gene matches: 7. This CDR3 has 18 residues. The germline V gene encodes CDR1 MGHRA and CDR2 YSYEKL. A CD8+CD4-CCR7+CD45RA+ gate was used to sort naive CD8 T cells. The specimen was naive CD8+ T cells from blood, with Jurkat cell RNA spiked in. Documented subset: FACS-sorted CD8+CD4-CCR7+CD45RA+ naive T cells. The chain employs TRBV4-1 and TRBJ2-3, with 10 bases matching TRBD2. This receptor was identified in a human donor in good health. Some libraries in this study had Jurkat cell RNA spiked in. As DNA, the CDR3 is TGCGCCAGCAGCCAAGGGGCTAGCGGGGGACTTAGCACAGATACGCAGTATTTT. Protein: CASSQGASGGLSTDTQYF.